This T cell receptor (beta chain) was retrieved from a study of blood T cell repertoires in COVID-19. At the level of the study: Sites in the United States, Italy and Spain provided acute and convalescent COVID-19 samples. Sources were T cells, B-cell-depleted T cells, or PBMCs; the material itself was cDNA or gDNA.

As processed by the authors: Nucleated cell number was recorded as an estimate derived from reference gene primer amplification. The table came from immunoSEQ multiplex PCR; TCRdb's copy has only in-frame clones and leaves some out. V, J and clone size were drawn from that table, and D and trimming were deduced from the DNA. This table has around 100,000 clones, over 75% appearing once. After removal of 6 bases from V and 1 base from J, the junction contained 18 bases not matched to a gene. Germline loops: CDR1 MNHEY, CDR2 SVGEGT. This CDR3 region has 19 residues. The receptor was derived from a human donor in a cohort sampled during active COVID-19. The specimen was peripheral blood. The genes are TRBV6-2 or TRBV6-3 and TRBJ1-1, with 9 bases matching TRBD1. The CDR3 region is CASSPPPGQGTSRNTEAFF. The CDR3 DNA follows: TGTGCCAGCAGCCCTCCCCCGGGACAGGGTACCAGTAGGAACACTGAAGCTTTCTTT.